This T cell receptor beta chain was identified in a study of neoadjuvant anti-PD-1 for oral cavity cancer. Study background: Non-progressing patients received a fourth nivolumab dose near day 43, then surgery on days 50-56. Regarding the study as a whole: With a few patients per group, TCR findings need larger cohorts. After neoadjuvant nivolumab, PBMC T cell clonality was significantly higher in non-responders than responders.

Time point meaning: after neoadjuvant nivolumab, at surgical resection. Cohort: HPV-negative, locally advanced oral cavity squamous cell carcinoma patients. The CDR3 contains 16 residues. Per germline, CDR1 MNHNS and CDR2 SASEGT. With 2 bases removed from V and 0 bases from J, the gap between germline ends came to 10 bases. Only in-frame clones appear in the TCRdb table, and some are missing; sequencing was by immunoSEQ multiplex PCR. The profile shows around 67,000 clones, 80% to 90% of them singletons. Of note for this clone: The antigen remains unidentified.

This clonotype originated in a person between 35 and 79 years old with oral cavity squamous cell carcinoma. The starting material was PBMCs, obtained after nivolumab (anti-PD-1) treatment. The rearrangement joins TRBV6-1 to TRBJ1-4; a possible D gene is TRBD1 (6 bases). DNA of the CDR3: TGTGCCAGCAGTGAAATTAGGGGGGCAACTAATGAAAAACTGTTTTTT. Protein sequence: CASSEIRGATNEKLFF.